This TCR beta chain was obtained from a study of vaccination and CD4 T cells after COVID-19. Study context: Post-COVID draws followed diagnosis by a median roughly 100 days (range 35 to 161).

CDR3 size: 14 residues. In germline, CDR1 is SEHNR, CDR2 FQNEAQ (reference sequence). In the case of this clonotype: Its antigen is not identified. One end of the junction is discordant with germline, which a read error may explain.

CD4+ T cells that had been cultured provided DNA sequenced with the Oncomine TCR Beta short-read assay. TCRdb reanalysed the PCR reads using MiXCR and keeps one entry per CDR3 protein. The sample carries 15,000 to 20,000 distinct CDR3 sequences, less than 50% recorded once. Treatment here: approximately 10-day PBMC culture with coronavirus spike peptide pools or control peptides (ViraFEST assay). The TCR sequence derives from a human donor who had recovered from COVID-19. The chain uses TRBV7-9 and TRBJ1-5; D remains unclear. Sequencing used CD4+ T cells from blood, cultured in vitro, obtained before SARS-CoV-2 vaccination. CDR3 in DNA: TGTGCCAGCAGCTCGGTGGGCGGCAATCGGCCCCAGCATTTT. Protein: CASSSVGGNRPQHF.